This T cell receptor beta chain appears in the sequencing data of a study of T cells in Graves' hyperthyroidism and ophthalmopathy. Overall study findings and caveats: It was a median approximately six months before onset that the model predicted ophthalmopathy. Blood samples included most of the expanded thyroid clonotypes exceeding 0.001.

The CDR3 contains 19 residues. Germline V gene lookup returns CDR1 MNHEY and CDR2 SMNVEV (reference sequence). With 3 bases removed from V and 0 bases from J, the gap between germline ends came to 24 bases. This clonotype was recorded a few times. No antigen is known for it. Stable Graves' hyperthyroidism meant no ophthalmopathy progression within 18 months. Amplified TCR beta CDR3 regions came from RNA transcripts. TCR CDR3 regions were first amplified by RT-PCR with HTBI primers. TCRdb re-called the multiplex PCR reads with MiXCR, one entry per CDR3 protein. Counted here are about 700,000 distinct CDR3 sequences, around 13% occurring once; the ten biggest clones make up roughly 10%.

Sample: blood. This TCR was recovered from a woman under 30 with Graves' hyperthyroidism. The J gene is TRBJ2-7, the V gene TRBV27, with a tentative D call TRBD2 (5 bases). Here the CDR3 reads CASSFRGPAGRTSSYEQYF. In DNA form, the CDR3 reads TGTGCCAGCAGTTTCCGCGGGCCCGCCGGGCGGACCAGCTCCTACGAGCAGTACTTC.